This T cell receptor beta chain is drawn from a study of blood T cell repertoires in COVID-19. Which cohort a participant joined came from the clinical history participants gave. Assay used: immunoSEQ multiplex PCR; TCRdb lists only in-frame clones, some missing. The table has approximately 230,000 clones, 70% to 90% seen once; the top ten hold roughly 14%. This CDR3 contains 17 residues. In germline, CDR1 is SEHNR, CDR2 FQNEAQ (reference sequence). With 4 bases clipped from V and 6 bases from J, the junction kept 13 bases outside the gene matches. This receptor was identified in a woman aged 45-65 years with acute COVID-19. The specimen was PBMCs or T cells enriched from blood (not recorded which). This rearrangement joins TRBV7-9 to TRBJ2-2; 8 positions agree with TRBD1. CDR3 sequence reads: CASSSPTGVEYPGELFF. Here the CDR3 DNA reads TGTGCCAGCAGCTCACCGACAGGGGTTGAGTATCCCGGGGAGCTGTTTTTT.